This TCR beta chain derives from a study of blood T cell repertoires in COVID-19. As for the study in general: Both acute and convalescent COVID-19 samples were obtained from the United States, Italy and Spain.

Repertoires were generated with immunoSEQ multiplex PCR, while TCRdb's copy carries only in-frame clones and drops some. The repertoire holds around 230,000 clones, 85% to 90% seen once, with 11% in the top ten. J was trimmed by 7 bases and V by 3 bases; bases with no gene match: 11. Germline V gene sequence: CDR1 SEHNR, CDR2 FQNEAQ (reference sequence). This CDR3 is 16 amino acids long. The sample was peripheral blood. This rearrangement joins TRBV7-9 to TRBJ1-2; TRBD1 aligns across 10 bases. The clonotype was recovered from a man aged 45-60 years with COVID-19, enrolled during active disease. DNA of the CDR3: TGTGCCAGCAGCTTGGGACAGGGGCGCCGACTGGCTGGCTACACCTTC. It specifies CASSLGQGRRLAGYTF.